These 8 T cell receptor beta chains were sequenced from one sample in a study of blood T cell repertoires in COVID-19. Profiled with immunoSEQ multiplex PCR; TCRdb holds only in-frame clones, not every one. The table shows hundreds of thousands of clones, with about 90% occurring only once. Sequenced: peripheral blood. The receptor source for this set is a woman aged 18-29 years who had recovered from COVID-19.

This sequence joins TRBV6-5 and TRBJ1-2; TRBD1 matches at 8 bases. The CDR3 spans 14 residues. Germline V lookup: CDR1 MNHEY, CDR2 SVGAGI. Trimming at V came to 6 bases and at J to 5 bases, leaving 8 bases not matched to a gene. CDR3 amino acids: CASRPWTGKYGYTF. In DNA, the CDR3 is TGTGCCAGCAGACCGTGGACAGGGAAGTATGGCTACACCTTC.

The chain is built from TRBV5-1 and TRBJ2-3; D is unclear. Trimming shortened V by 0 bases and J by 1 base, and 12 bases separated the two germline ends. This CDR3 has 16 residues. Germline CDR1 is SGHRS and CDR2 is YFSETQ. Here the CDR3 DNA reads TGCGCCAGCAGCTTGGGGTTAGCTCGGGGCACAGATACGCAGTATTTT. Encoded protein: CASSLGLARGTDTQYF.

The chain couples TRBV11-2 to TRBJ1-1; D unresolved. This CDR3 spans 13 amino acids. Trimming cost V 5 bases and J 11 bases, with 18 bases left between them. Looked up from germline, CDR1 is SGHAT and CDR2 is FQNNGV. The CDR3 sequence: CASSPLRGLGAFF. CDR3 coding DNA: TGTGCCAGCAGCCCGCTACGCGGGCTCGGTGCTTTCTTT.

This sequence joins TRBV23-1 and TRBJ2-1, with D perhaps matching TRBD1 (5 bases). TRBV23-1 is identified as an open reading frame with a role that is uncertain. The CDR3 sequence is 21 residues long. V lost 5 bases, J lost 0 bases, and 29 bases lay in between. The CDR3 DNA follows: TGCGCCAGCAGTTTCATCGAGGTCGGCAGGGATACGCTCGGCTCCTACAATGAGCAGTTCTTC. Translation: CASSFIEVGRDTLGSYNEQFF.

The J gene is TRBJ2-1, the V gene TRBV2, with 9 bases lining up with TRBD2. Germline V CDR1 and CDR2: SNHLY, FYNNEI. This CDR3 region has 16 residues. V dropped 8 bases and J dropped 0; count of bases not matched to a gene: 8. The CDR3 DNA follows: TGTGCCAGCGGCCTAGCGGGATTTGGCTCCTACAATGAGCAGTTCTTC. Residues: CASGLAGFGSYNEQFF.

The rearrangement joins TRBV21-1 to TRBJ2-7; the D call of TRBD2 is as the table states it, not checked on the DNA. TRBV21-1 is termed a pseudogene. The CDR3 spans 18 residues. As DNA, the CDR3 is TGTGCCAGCAGCAAAGCTCCGTCAGCGGGAGGGCCCGTATACGAGCAGTACGTC. Its protein is CASSKAPSAGGPVYEQYV.

V and J are TRBV7-2 and TRBJ1-1; D is possibly TRBD1 (5 bases). The CDR3 extends over 13 amino acids. Germline values: CDR1 SGHTA, CDR2 FQGNSA. The V and J ends lost 5 bases and 5 bases respectively, with 12 bases between them. The CDR3 sequence is CASSPDGGTEAFF. The CDR3 DNA follows: TGTGCCAGCAGCCCAGACGGGGGGACTGAAGCTTTCTTT. The entire variable domain, with the rest obtained from reference TRBV7-2 and TRBJ1-1, is as follows: GAGVSQSPSNKVTEKGKDVELRCDPISGHTALYWYRQSLGQGLEFLIYFQGNSAPDKSGLPSDRFSAERTGGSVSTLTIQRTQQEDSAVYLCASSPDGGTEAFFGQGTRLTVV.

This clone was picked up one time. This chain connects TRBV12-2 to TRBJ2-3; the table names TRBD2, a call not compared with the DNA. TRBV12-2 constitutes a pseudogene. The CDR3 runs 16 residues. Here the CDR3 reads CASRLASPYGLDTQYF. CDR3 sequence (DNA): TGTGCAAGTCGCTTAGCGTCCCCGTACGGGTTGGATACGCAGTATTTT.